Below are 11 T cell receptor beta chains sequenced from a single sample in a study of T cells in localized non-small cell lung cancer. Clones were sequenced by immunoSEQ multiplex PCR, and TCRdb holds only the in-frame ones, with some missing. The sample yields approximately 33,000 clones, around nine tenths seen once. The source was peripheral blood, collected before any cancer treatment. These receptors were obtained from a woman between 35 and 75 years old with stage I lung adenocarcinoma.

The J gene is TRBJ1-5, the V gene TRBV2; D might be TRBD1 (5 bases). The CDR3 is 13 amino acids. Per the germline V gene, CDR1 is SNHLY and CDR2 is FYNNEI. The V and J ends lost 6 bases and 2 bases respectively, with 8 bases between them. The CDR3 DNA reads TGTGCCAGCAGGGGGGGTGGCAATCAGCCCCAGCATTTT. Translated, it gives CASRGGGNQPQHF.

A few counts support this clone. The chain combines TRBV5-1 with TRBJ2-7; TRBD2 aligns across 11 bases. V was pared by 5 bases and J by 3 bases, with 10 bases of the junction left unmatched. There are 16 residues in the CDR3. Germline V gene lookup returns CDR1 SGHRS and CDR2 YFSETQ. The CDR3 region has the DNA TGCGCCAGCAGGCAGACTAGCGGGACCGCTAACTACGAGCAGTACTTC. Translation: CASRQTSGTANYEQYF.

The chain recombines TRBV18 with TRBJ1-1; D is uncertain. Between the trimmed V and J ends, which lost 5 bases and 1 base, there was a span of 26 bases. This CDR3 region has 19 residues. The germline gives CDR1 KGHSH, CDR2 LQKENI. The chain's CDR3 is CASSTSTSRGTTKNTEAFF. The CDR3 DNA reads TGTGCCAGCTCAACGTCAACCTCCCGGGGAACGACAAAGAACACTGAAGCTTTCTTT.

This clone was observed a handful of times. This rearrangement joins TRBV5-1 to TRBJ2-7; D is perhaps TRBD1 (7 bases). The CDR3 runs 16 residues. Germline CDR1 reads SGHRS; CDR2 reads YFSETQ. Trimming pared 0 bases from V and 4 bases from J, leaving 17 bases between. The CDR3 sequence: CASSLAGGTDYYEQYF. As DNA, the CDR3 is TGCGCCAGCAGCTTGGCCGGAGGGACAGACTATTACGAGCAGTACTTC.

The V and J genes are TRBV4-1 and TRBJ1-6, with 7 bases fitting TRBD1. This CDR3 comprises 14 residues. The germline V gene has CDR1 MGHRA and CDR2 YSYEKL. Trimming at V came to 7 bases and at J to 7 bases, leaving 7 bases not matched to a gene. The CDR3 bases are TGCGCCAGCAACCCGGGACAGATAAATTCACCCCTCCACTTT. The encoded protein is CASNPGQINSPLHF.

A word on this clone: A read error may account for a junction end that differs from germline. The DNA for the CDR3 is TGCGCCAGCAACCAAGATCGCTCAGCGGATTATGGCTACACCTTC. It is translated as CASNQDRSADYGYTF. The chain employs TRBV4-1 and TRBJ1-2; D gene ambiguous. The CDR3 totals 15 residues. Germline loops: CDR1 MGHRA, CDR2 YSYEKL.

CDR3 in DNA: TGCGCCAGCAGCTCTACACCGGGACTATACAATGAGCAGTTCTTC. Translation gives CASSSTPGLYNEQFF. The chain joins TRBV5-1 to TRBJ2-1; 7 bases map to TRBD2. CDR1 is SGHRS and CDR2 is YFSETQ in the germline V gene. Trimming at V came to 3 bases and at J to 4 bases, leaving 7 bases not matched to a gene. The CDR3 is made up of 15 amino acids.

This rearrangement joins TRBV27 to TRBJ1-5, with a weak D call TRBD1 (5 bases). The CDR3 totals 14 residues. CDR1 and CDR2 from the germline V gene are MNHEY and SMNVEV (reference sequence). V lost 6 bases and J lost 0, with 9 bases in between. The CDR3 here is CASRQALSNQPQHF. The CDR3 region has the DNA TGTGCCAGCAGACAGGCGCTTAGCAATCAGCCCCAGCATTTT.

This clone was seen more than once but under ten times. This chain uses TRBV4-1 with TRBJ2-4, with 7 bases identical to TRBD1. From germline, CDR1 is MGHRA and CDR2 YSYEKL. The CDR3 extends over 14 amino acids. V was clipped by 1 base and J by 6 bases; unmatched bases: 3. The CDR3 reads CASSQGQGRNIQYF. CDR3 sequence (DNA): TGCGCCAGCAGCCAAGGACAGGGCCGAAACATTCAGTACTTC.

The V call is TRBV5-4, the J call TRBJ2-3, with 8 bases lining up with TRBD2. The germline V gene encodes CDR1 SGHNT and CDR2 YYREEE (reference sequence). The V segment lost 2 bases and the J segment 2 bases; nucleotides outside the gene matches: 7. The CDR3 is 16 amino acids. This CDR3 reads CASSLSGGLLTDTQYF. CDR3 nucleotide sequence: TGTGCCAGCAGCTTAAGCGGGGGACTTCTCACAGATACGCAGTATTTT.

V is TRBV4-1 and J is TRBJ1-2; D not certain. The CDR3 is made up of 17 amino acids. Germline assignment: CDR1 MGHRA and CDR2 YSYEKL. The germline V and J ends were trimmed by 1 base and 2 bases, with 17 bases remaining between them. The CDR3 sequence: CASSQGKLNSVNYGYTF. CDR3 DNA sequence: TGCGCCAGCAGCCAAGGGAAACTGAACAGCGTAAACTATGGCTACACCTTC.